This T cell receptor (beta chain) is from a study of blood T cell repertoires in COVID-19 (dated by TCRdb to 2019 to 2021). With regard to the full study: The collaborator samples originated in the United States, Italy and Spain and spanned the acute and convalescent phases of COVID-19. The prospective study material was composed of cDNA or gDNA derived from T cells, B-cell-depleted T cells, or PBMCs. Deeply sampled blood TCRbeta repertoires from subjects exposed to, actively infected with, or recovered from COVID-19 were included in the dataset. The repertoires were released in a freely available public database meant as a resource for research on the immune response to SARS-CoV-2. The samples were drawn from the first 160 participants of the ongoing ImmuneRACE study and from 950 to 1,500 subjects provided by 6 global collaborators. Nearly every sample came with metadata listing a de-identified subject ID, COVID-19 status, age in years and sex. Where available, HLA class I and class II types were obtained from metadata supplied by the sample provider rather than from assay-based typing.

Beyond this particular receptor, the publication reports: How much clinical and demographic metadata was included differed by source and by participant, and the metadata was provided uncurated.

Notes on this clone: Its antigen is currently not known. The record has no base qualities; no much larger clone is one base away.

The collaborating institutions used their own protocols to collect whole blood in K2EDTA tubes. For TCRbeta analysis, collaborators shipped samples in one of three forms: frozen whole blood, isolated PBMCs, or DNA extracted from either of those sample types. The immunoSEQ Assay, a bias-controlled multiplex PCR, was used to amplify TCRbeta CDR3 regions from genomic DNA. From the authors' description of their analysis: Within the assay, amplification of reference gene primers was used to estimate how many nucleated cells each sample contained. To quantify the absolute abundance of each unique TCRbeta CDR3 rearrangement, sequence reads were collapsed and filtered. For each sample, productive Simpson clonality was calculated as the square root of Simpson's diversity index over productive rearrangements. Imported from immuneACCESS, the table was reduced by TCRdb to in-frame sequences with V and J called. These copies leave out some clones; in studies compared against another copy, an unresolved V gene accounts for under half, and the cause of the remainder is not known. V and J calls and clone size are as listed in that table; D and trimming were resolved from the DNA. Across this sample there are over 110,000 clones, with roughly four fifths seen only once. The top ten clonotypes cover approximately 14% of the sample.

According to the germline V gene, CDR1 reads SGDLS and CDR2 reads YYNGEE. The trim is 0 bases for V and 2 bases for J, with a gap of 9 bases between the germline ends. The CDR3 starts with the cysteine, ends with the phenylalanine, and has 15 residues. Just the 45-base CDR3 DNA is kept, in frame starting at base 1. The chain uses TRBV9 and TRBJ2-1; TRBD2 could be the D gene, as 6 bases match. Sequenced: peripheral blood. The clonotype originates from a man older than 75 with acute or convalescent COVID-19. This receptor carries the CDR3 CASSVAGEPYNEQFF. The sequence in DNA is TGTGCCAGCAGCGTAGCGGGGGAACCCTACAATGAGCAGTTCTTC.